This T cell receptor (beta chain) was obtained from a study of blood T cell repertoires in COVID-19. Across the whole study: Samples came from the United States, Italy and Spain, spanning acute and convalescent COVID-19. In each case, the material was cDNA or gDNA derived from T cells, B-cell-depleted T cells, or PBMCs.

With respect to this clone: Germline and junction disagree at one end, which may indicate a read error.

Germline assignment: CDR1 MNHNY and CDR2 SVGAGI (reference sequence). This CDR3 spans 18 amino acids. In the authors' workflow: How many nucleated cells were present was estimated from reference gene primer amplification. Clones were read by immunoSEQ multiplex PCR, and TCRdb kept only the in-frame ones, dropping some. V and J calls and clone size are as listed in that table; D and trimming were resolved from the DNA. The sample has some 62,000 clones, more than 60% seen once. This receptor was taken from a man aged 60 to 69 with acute or convalescent COVID-19. The genes are TRBV6-6 and TRBJ2-3; 10 bases are shared with TRBD2. What was sequenced was peripheral blood. The CDR3 region is CATSPSGGGGRGTDTQYF. CDR3 sequence (DNA): TGTGCCACCAGTCCGAGCGGGGGGGGCGGGAGAGGAACAGATACGCAGTATTTT.